This T cell receptor beta chain is drawn from a study of human T cells and chemical hapten exposure. This clonotype appeared many times. TCRdb reanalysed the RACE reads using MiXCR and keeps one entry per CDR3 protein. This sample has about 70,000 distinct CDR3 sequences; about a tenth occur once, and the top ten carry about 5.2%. Specified time point: pre-sensitization, week 0. Indicated treatment: therapeutic diphenylcyclopropenone sensitization with weekly scalp DPC. CDR3 length equals 13 residues. CDR1 and CDR2 (germline): DFQATT, SNEGSKA (reference sequence). The germline V and J ends were trimmed by 2 bases and 6 bases, with 11 bases remaining between them.

The rearrangement links TRBV20-1 to TRBJ2-4; no definite D call. This TCR came from a woman aged 45-59 years with alopecia areata. Some clones in this sample may be carry-over from other donors' samples. The sample consisted of whole blood, taken in connection with sensitization to the hapten diphenylcyclopropenone (DPC). The CDR3: CSARFSLGNIQYF. DNA for the CDR3: TGCAGTGCTAGATTTAGTTTAGGAAACATTCAGTACTTC.